This note documents a single TCR beta chain sequence. As processed by the authors: How many nucleated cells were present was estimated from reference gene primer amplification. Clones were read by immunoSEQ multiplex PCR, and TCRdb kept only the in-frame ones, dropping some. That table supplies the V and J calls and clone size; D and trimming were determined from the DNA. The sample lists around 300,000 clones; over 70% were seen once. These data are taken from a study of blood T cell repertoires in COVID-19. Across the study: The study drew acute and convalescent COVID-19 samples from the United States, Italy and Spain. PBMCs, B-cell-depleted T cells, or T cells provided the cDNA or gDNA that made up the material.

Sequencing input: peripheral blood. The receptor was isolated from a man aged 25-45 years with active or convalescent COVID-19.

The CDR3 here is CASSQSRVRGYTF. CDR3 bases: TGTGCCAGCAGCCAAAGCAGGGTCCGTGGCTACACCTTC. V usage is TRBV3-1 (or the pseudogene TRBV3-2) and J usage is TRBJ1-2; TRBD1 might be the D (5 bases). CDR1 LGHDT and CDR2 YNNKEL come from the germline V gene (reference sequence). V was clipped by 2 bases and J by 7 bases, with 11 bases between them. This CDR3 spans 13 amino acids.